These 21 T cell receptor beta chains were sequenced from one sample in a study of CD8+ T cells in alopecia areata. Following extraction, RNA underwent reverse transcription to cDNA, which served as the sequencing template. Method: immunoSEQ multiplex PCR; TCRdb's copy keeps in-frame clones and lacks some. The sample lists 150,000 to 200,000 clones; roughly 60% were seen once. Treatment specified: oral pan-JAK inhibitor, 5-10 mg twice daily. This specimen consisted of CD4+ T cells sorted from blood, obtained at approximately week 49, from a patient treated with tofacitinib. These receptors all come from a human donor with alopecia areata.

V and J are TRBV2 and TRBJ2-3, with 8 bases aligning to TRBD1. This CDR3 spans 14 amino acids. Trimming removed 9 bases from V and 2 bases from J; junction bases left unmatched: 7. Germline lookup yields CDR1 SNHLY and CDR2 FYNNEI. CDR3 DNA sequence: TGTGCCAGTGGACAGGGATCGGTCACAGATACGCAGTATTTT. Translation gives CASGQGSVTDTQYF.

In regard to this clone: This likely comes from a read error, as the CDR3 has no conserved phenylalanine or tryptophan at its end. The DNA is omitted, as the CDR3 cannot be located on it reliably, and the CDR3 follows TCRdb's listing. The rearrangement uses TRBV29-1 and TRBJ2-3; the table's D call TRBD2 went unverified against the DNA. Germline lookup yields CDR1 SQVTM and CDR2 ANQGSEA. Counting both end residues, the CDR3 totals 11 amino acids. The CDR3 is CSVRGGGSTDI.

V is TRBV25-1 and J is TRBJ1-6; D ambiguous. CDR1 is MGHDK and CDR2 is SYGVNS in the germline V gene. The CDR3 totals 14 residues. The germline V and J ends were trimmed by 5 bases and 7 bases, with 12 bases remaining between them. CDR3 protein: CASSRGFGNSPLHF. The CDR3 DNA reads TGTGCCAGCAGTCGAGGATTCGGGAATTCACCCCTCCACTTT. The variable domain in full, with the rest retrieved from reference TRBV25-1 and TRBJ1-6, is EADIYQTPRYLVIGTGKKITLECSQTMGHDKMYWYQQDPGMELHLIHYSYGVNSTEKGDLSSESTVSRIRTEHFPLTLESARPSHTSQYLCASSRGFGNSPLHFGNGTRLTVT.

CDR3 protein: CSAGESYEQYF. CDR3 nucleotide sequence: TGCAGTGCGGGGGAGTCCTACGAGCAGTACTTC. This sequence joins TRBV20-1 and TRBJ2-7, with D perhaps matching TRBD1 or TRBD2 (5 bases each). This CDR3 is 11 amino acids long. The germline V and J ends were trimmed by 6 bases and 1 base, with 7 bases remaining between them. Germline V gene sequence: CDR1 DFQATT, CDR2 SNEGSKA (reference sequence).

The genes are TRBV15 and TRBJ2-7, with D unclear. Trimming stripped 0 bases from V and 3 bases from J, with 9 bases between. The V gene's germline CDR1 is LNHNV and CDR2 YYDKDF (reference sequence). The CDR3 has 14 amino acids. Here the CDR3 reads CATSRDSGGYEQYF. In nucleotides, the CDR3 is TGTGCCACCAGCAGAGATTCTGGCGGCTACGAGCAGTACTTC. The variable domain in full, completed from reference TRBV15 and TRBJ2-7, reads DAMVIQNPRYQVTQFGKPVTLSCSQTLNHNVMYWYQQKSSQAPKLLFHYYDKDFNNEADTPDNFQSRRPNTSFCFLDIRSPGLGDTAMYLCATSRDSGGYEQYFGPGTRLTVT.

V is TRBV2 and J is TRBJ2-4; D may be TRBD2 (6 bases). The CDR3 contains 18 residues. The V and J ends lost 0 bases and 8 bases respectively, with 23 bases between them. The germline V gene has CDR1 SNHLY and CDR2 FYNNEI. CDR3 region: CASSEAELAGTARYIQYF. For the CDR3, the DNA is TGTGCCAGCAGTGAAGCGGAACTAGCCGGGACGGCGAGGTACATTCAGTACTTC.

The chain has TRBV5-4 and TRBJ2-1, with 7 positions matching TRBD1. V dropped 4 bases and J dropped 7; count of bases not matched to a gene: 11. Germline V gene data show CDR1 as SGHNT and CDR2 as YYREEE (reference sequence). CDR3 length equals 15 residues. CDR3 bases: TGTGCCAGCAGCCGGGACAGCAAGGGGGATAATGAGCAGTTCTTC. The encoded protein is CASSRDSKGDNEQFF. Full variable domain (missing parts from reference TRBV5-4 and TRBJ2-1): ETGVTQSPTHLIKTRGQQVTLRCSSQSGHNTVSWYQQALGQGPQFIFQYYREEENGRGNFPPRFSGLQFPNYSSELNVNALELDDSALYLCASSRDSKGDNEQFFGPGTRLTVL.

This chain links TRBV10-1 with TRBJ1-1, with a possible D match to TRBD1 (6 bases). CDR3 size: 13 residues. Trimming shortened V by 6 bases and J by 5 bases, and 13 bases separated the two germline ends. Germline V gives CDR1 WNHNN, CDR2 SYGVQD (reference sequence). CDR3 sequence reads: CASRTGLGTEAFF. The CDR3 nucleotides read TGCGCCAGCAGGACAGGTTTGGGGACTGAAGCTTTCTTT.

J is TRBJ1-2 and V is TRBV30; D is undetermined. The length of the CDR3 is 14 residues. V was pared by 2 bases and J by 8 bases, with 18 bases between. Germline CDR1 and CDR2: GTSNPN and SVGIG (reference sequence). The CDR3 region has the DNA TGTGCCTGGAGTCCTCGCATGGGGTCGGAGGGCTACACCTTC. Translated: CAWSPRMGSEGYTF.

The chain recombines TRBV5-1 with TRBJ1-1; 11 bases fit TRBD1. V lost 0 bases to trimming and J lost 8 bases; unmatched junction nucleotides: 9. From germline, CDR1 is SGHRS and CDR2 YFSETQ. The CDR3 runs to 16 residues. Here the CDR3 reads CASSLADFGTGGEAFF. For the CDR3, the DNA is TGCGCCAGCAGCTTGGCCGATTTTGGGACAGGGGGAGAAGCTTTCTTT.

Remarks on this clone: Distinct nucleotide sequences in the sample also encode this CDR3. The chain uses TRBV5-1 and TRBJ2-1; TRBD1 might be the D (5 bases). The germline V and J ends were trimmed by 0 bases and 7 bases, with 5 bases remaining between them. CDR1 and CDR2 (germline): SGHRS, YFSETQ. The CDR3 covers 12 residues. In nucleotides, the CDR3 is TGCGCCAGCAGCTTGGAGGGGAATGAGCAGTTCTTC. This gives the protein CASSLEGNEQFF.

The J gene is TRBJ1-5, the V gene TRBV30; D is possibly TRBD1 (6 bases). From germline, CDR1 is GTSNPN and CDR2 SVGIG (reference sequence). CDR3 length equals 12 residues. CDR3: CAYWGQNQPQHF. CDR3 nucleotides: TGTGCATATTGGGGACAAAATCAGCCCCAGCATTTT.

The chain couples TRBV5-1 to TRBJ2-6; D ambiguous. The CDR3 spans 14 residues. CDR1 SGHRS and CDR2 YFSETQ come from the germline V gene. V lost 0 bases, J lost 2 bases, and 3 bases lay in between. The CDR3 region has the DNA TGCGCCAGCAGCTTGGCAGCTGGGGCCAACGTCCTGACTTTC. It encodes CASSLAAGANVLTF. The full variable domain, completed using reference TRBV5-1 and TRBJ2-6, is KAGVTQTPRYLIKTRGQQVTLSCSPISGHRSVSWYQQTPGQGLQFLFEYFSETQRNKGNFPGRFSGRQFSNSRSEMNVSTLELGDSALYLCASSLAAGANVLTFGAGSRLTVL.

This clone was detected only a few times. The chain carries TRBV29-1 and TRBJ1-2, with a tentative D call TRBD1 (5 bases). Trimming stripped 3 bases from V and 5 bases from J, with 13 bases between. The CDR3 is 13 residues long. The germline V gene has CDR1 SQVTM and CDR2 ANQGSEA. In DNA form, the CDR3 reads TGCAGCGTTGACGGGGGGACGGAGTATGGCTACACCTTC. Protein sequence: CSVDGGTEYGYTF.

This clone was counted only a few times. The rearrangement links TRBV29-1 to TRBJ2-7; D possibly corresponds to TRBD2 (5 bases). V was shortened by 4 bases and J by 4 bases, with 8 bases between the two germline ends. The CDR3 loop spans 11 amino acids. Germline CDR1 is SQVTM and CDR2 is ANQGSEA. The DNA for the CDR3 is TGCAGCGTTGTAACGGGGTACGAGCAGTACTTC. It is translated as CSVVTGYEQYF.

The V gene is TRBV9, the J gene TRBJ2-3, with 8 nucleotides matching TRBD2. J was trimmed by 5 bases and V by 4 bases; bases with no gene match: 15. The CDR3 extends over 17 amino acids. Germline CDR1 reads SGDLS; CDR2 reads YYNGEE. CDR3 in amino acids: CASSSPLPGGTKDTQYF. The CDR3 region has the DNA TGTGCCAGCAGCTCCCCACTCCCGGGGGGGACCAAAGATACGCAGTATTTT.

The CDR3 here is CASSPGQGNTGELFF. The CDR3 coding sequence is TGTGCCAGCAGCCCGGGACAGGGGAACACCGGGGAGCTGTTTTTT. This chain uses TRBV7-7 with TRBJ2-2, with 9 bases lining up with TRBD1. CDR1 and CDR2 (germline): SSHAT, FNYEAQ (reference sequence). The V gene end was trimmed by 5 bases and the J gene end by 1 base; junction bases not matched to a gene: 2. The CDR3 sequence is 15 residues long.

The rearrangement uses TRBV30 and TRBJ2-5; D remains ambiguous. The CDR3 runs 11 residues. CDR1 is GTSNPN, CDR2 SVGIG, per germline (reference sequence). Trimming took off 4 bases at V and 5 bases at J, with 8 bases between the two ends. The CDR3 DNA reads as TGTGCCTGGATCTCTGAGGAGACCCAGTACTTC. Protein: CAWISEETQYF.

The chain links TRBV29-1 to TRBJ2-4, with 9 bases lining up with TRBD1. Germline-derived CDR1 and CDR2 are SQVTM and ANQGSEA. The CDR3 runs 12 residues. Losses at the gene ends were 6 bases for V and 5 bases for J; bases not matched to a gene: 2. DNA for the CDR3: TGCAGCGTCAGACAGGGGGAAAACATTCAGTACTTC. Encoded protein: CSVRQGENIQYF.

This clone has only a few counts. The chain carries TRBV5-6 and TRBJ2-7; 7 bases are shared with TRBD1. Trimming removed 1 base from V and 12 bases from J; junction bases left unmatched: 4. The CDR3 is 11 residues long. Germline lookup yields CDR1 SGHDT and CDR2 YYEEEE. CDR3 DNA: TGTGCCAGCAGCTTGCGACAGGGTCTGTACTTC. Translation gives CASSLRQGLYF.

V usage is TRBV2 and J usage is TRBJ2-1; D uncertain. Germline loops: CDR1 SNHLY, CDR2 FYNNEI. The CDR3 has 11 amino acids. V lost 6 bases and J 10 bases, leaving 10 bases between the germline ends. The CDR3 coding sequence is TGTGCCAGCAGGCAACTCGGGGAGCAGTTCTTC. It codes for CASRQLGEQFF. Filled out from reference TRBV2 and TRBJ2-1, the complete variable domain reads EPEVTQTPSHQVTQMGQEVILRCVPISNHLYFYWYRQILGQKVEFLVSFYNNEISEKSEIFDDQFSVERPDGSNFTLKIRSTKLEDSAMYFCASRQLGEQFFGPGTRLTVL.